The 13 T cell receptor beta chains below all came from one sample that was sequenced in a study of shared clonotypes between healthy human individuals. Sequencing was performed with immunoSEQ multiplex PCR; in TCRdb, only in-frame clones are kept and a portion is missing. The sample lists 2 million to 2.5 million clones; more than 80% were seen once. The sequenced sample was naive CD4+ T cells from PBMCs. Subset given: CD45RA+ positively selected. These TCRs come from a man between 18 and 29 years old in good health. Some clones in this sample may be carry-over from other donors' samples.

The chain is built from TRBV6-5 and TRBJ2-5; D might be TRBD2 (6 bases). Germline V gene sequence: CDR1 MNHEY, CDR2 SVGAGI. Trimming took off 5 bases at V and 11 bases at J, with 24 bases between the two ends. This CDR3 spans 15 amino acids. CDR3 in amino acids: CASSPQRAVLREQYF. The DNA for the CDR3 is TGTGCCAGCAGTCCCCAAAGGGCGGTCCTTCGGGAGCAGTACTTC.

V usage is TRBV7-3 and J usage is TRBJ2-2, with D unresolved. CDR1 SGHTA and CDR2 FQGTGA come from the germline V gene. This CDR3 spans 15 amino acids. CDR3 nucleotides: TGTGACCCCCTAGGGCGCGAACCCTACACCGGGGAGCTGTTTTTT. This encodes CDPLGREPYTGELFF.

The genes are TRBV10-3 and TRBJ1-4, with a weak D call TRBD1 (6 bases). V gave up 4 bases and J gave up 7 bases, with 13 bases separating them. The germline V gene has CDR1 ENHRY and CDR2 SYGVKD. The CDR3 length is 14 residues. CDR3: CAISARGAREKLFF. Written as DNA, the CDR3 is TGTGCCATCAGTGCGCGGGGGGCGCGTGAAAAACTGTTTTTT.

In DNA, the CDR3 is TGTGCCAGCAGTGAAGAGCGGGCCCCCCCCTACGAGCAGTACTTC. Its protein is CASSEERAPPYEQYF. The chain uses TRBV6-1 and TRBJ2-7; weak D call: TRBD2 (6 bases). V gave up 1 base and J gave up 2 bases, with 12 bases separating them. The CDR3 totals 15 residues. The germline gives CDR1 MNHNS, CDR2 SASEGT.

This chain uses TRBV30 with TRBJ2-7, with 13 positions matching TRBD2. This CDR3 has 21 residues. With 2 bases clipped from V and 0 bases from J, the junction kept 19 bases outside the gene matches. CDR1 and CDR2 (germline): GTSNPN, SVGIG (reference sequence). The CDR3 DNA is TGTGCCTGGAGTTCCCCCCCGGGACTAGCGGGATCACCCATCAACTCCTACGAGCAGTACTTC. Amino acids: CAWSSPPGLAGSPINSYEQYF.

The genes are TRBV5-4 and TRBJ2-3, with 8 bases aligning to TRBD2. The CDR3 sequence is 14 residues long. CDR1 is SGHNT and CDR2 is YYREEE in the germline V gene (reference sequence). Trimming cost V 5 bases and J 7 bases; bases outside gene matches: 9. The CDR3 DNA follows: TGTGCCAGCAGTCGTGGCGGGAGGAGTAATACGCAGTATTTT. It is translated as CASSRGGRSNTQYF. Full variable domain (missing parts from reference TRBV5-4 and TRBJ2-3): ETGVTQSPTHLIKTRGQQVTLRCSSQSGHNTVSWYQQALGQGPQFIFQYYREEENGRGNFPPRFSGLQFPNYSSELNVNALELDDSALYLCASSRGGRSNTQYFGPGTRLTVL.

CDR3 coding DNA: TGTGCCAGCAGCGCGTACCGAGGGCGGTACAATGAGCAGTTCTTC. Its translation is CASSAYRGRYNEQFF. This chain links TRBV7-2 with TRBJ2-1, with D possibly TRBD2 on 5 matching bases. V lost 5 bases to trimming and J lost 4 bases, with 15 bases between them. CDR3 length equals 15 residues. Germline assignment: CDR1 SGHTA and CDR2 FQGNSA. The full variable domain, in which reference TRBV7-2 and TRBJ2-1 provide the parts outside the CDR3, is GAGVSQSPSNKVTEKGKDVELRCDPISGHTALYWYRQSLGQGLEFLIYFQGNSAPDKSGLPSDRFSAERTGGSVSTLTIQRTQQEDSAVYLCASSAYRGRYNEQFFGPGTRLTVL.

Remarks on this clone: The junction shows a germline mismatch at one end, possibly a read error. V usage is TRBV5-5 and J usage is TRBJ2-7; D unclear. This CDR3 spans 14 amino acids. Germline V gene sequence: CDR1 SGHKS, CDR2 YYEKEE (reference sequence). CDR3 DNA sequence: TGTGCTAGCAGCTTGGTGGGTGGGGCCTACGAGCAGTACTTC. Translated, it gives CASSLVGGAYEQYF.

The gene calls are TRBV6-5 and TRBJ2-5; 9 positions agree with TRBD1. V shed 5 bases and J 4 bases; nucleotides not matched to a gene: 5. The length of the CDR3 is 14 residues. Germline lookup yields CDR1 MNHEY and CDR2 SVGAGI. The CDR3 DNA reads TGTGCCAGCAGTACTACAGGGGGCCGAGAGACCCAGTACTTC. This encodes CASSTTGGRETQYF.

The gene calls are TRBV7-2 and TRBJ1-2; D not resolved. The CDR3 extends over 13 amino acids. V was shortened by 0 bases and J by 6 bases, with 8 bases between the two germline ends. Germline CDR1 is SGHTA and CDR2 is FQGNSA. The CDR3 loop reads CASSLARKNGYTF. The CDR3 DNA reads as TGTGCCAGCAGCTTAGCACGGAAGAATGGCTACACCTTC.

This clone came up once. The chain joins TRBV4-1 to TRBJ2-7; 8 bases line up with TRBD1. Per the germline V gene, CDR1 is MGHRA and CDR2 is YSYEKL. The V and J ends lost 0 bases and 6 bases, in that order; junction bases with no gene match: 7. The CDR3 totals 15 residues. The CDR3 coding sequence is TGCGCCAGCAGCCAAGATAGACAGGGGCAAGGCGAGCAGTACTTC. Protein: CASSQDRQGQGEQYF.

This rearrangement joins TRBV5-1 to TRBJ1-3; D not resolved. Germline CDR1 reads SGHRS; CDR2 reads YFSETQ. The CDR3 totals 16 residues. V lost 0 bases to trimming and J lost 0 bases, with 10 bases between them. The CDR3 DNA follows: TGCGCCAGCAGCTTGGATGGCAGTGACTCTGGAAACACCATATATTTT. It encodes CASSLDGSDSGNTIYF.

Comment on this clone: The identical CDR3 is also encoded by other nucleotide sequences in the sample. The rearrangement links TRBV7-3 to TRBJ2-1, with a tentative D call TRBD1 (5 bases). Per germline, CDR1 SGHTA and CDR2 FQGTGA. V was shortened by 2 bases and J by 0 bases, with 8 bases between the two germline ends. This CDR3 contains 15 residues. CDR3 protein: CASSLYRSSYNEQFF. In nucleotides, the CDR3 is TGTGCCAGCAGCTTATACAGGAGCTCCTACAATGAGCAGTTCTTC.